The clone carrying this T cell receptor beta chain occurred many times. Its antigen remains unknown. This sample is part of a study of neurological immune-mediated disorders. Study-level points and caveats: The absence of any CDR3 amino acid sequence shared by expanded clones across subjects suggests that repertoires were private in all groups.

The CDR3 extends over 14 amino acids. V lost 3 bases and J 3 bases, leaving 11 bases between the germline ends. Germline values: CDR1 SGDLS, CDR2 YYNGEE. TCRdb redid the calling of the 5' RACE reads with MiXCR, one entry per CDR3 protein. The sample yields tens of thousands of distinct CDR3 sequences, roughly 3.9% seen once. Unsorted libraries used 2 million PBMCs kept at -80 degrees C. This sequence originates from a man under 40 with multiple sclerosis. Source material: PBMCs. The chain employs TRBV9 and TRBJ2-3; D is ambiguous. For the CDR3, the DNA is TGTGCCAGCAGCGGCTATAGGTTGACAGATACGCAGTATTTT. Residues: CASSGYRLTDTQYF.